These 8 T cell receptor beta chains share one sample of origin, sequenced in a study of identical twins. TCRdb processed the 5' RACE reads anew with MiXCR; each CDR3 protein has one entry. The data show roughly 720,000 distinct CDR3 sequences, about 20% seen once. This sample was also put to use in a study of T cells expressing NK-cell markers.

Sequencing was done on a sample of PBMCs. The receptors originated from a woman between 18 and 29 years old in good health.

This clonotype was observed a handful of times. A junction boundary mismatches the germline segment, possibly from a read error. The chain recombines TRBV6-5 with TRBJ1-1; D is perhaps TRBD1 (6 bases). CDR1 is MNHEY and CDR2 is SVGAGI in the germline V gene. The CDR3 extends over 14 amino acids. The CDR3 here is CASSYLDRRPEAFF. The CDR3 DNA is TGTGCCAGCAGTTACTTGGACAGAAGGCCTGAGGCTTTCTTT.

J is TRBJ2-7 and V is TRBV20-1; TRBD1 matches 9 bases. Germline-derived CDR1 and CDR2 are DFQATT and SNEGSKA (reference sequence). The ends lost 5 bases at V and 4 bases at J; junction bases unmatched: 6. The CDR3 loop spans 13 amino acids. CDR3 nucleotide sequence: TGCAGTGCTTACAGGGGGCAAGGGTACGAGCAGTACTTC. This sequence encodes CSAYRGQGYEQYF.

This clonotype was detected a few times. The rearrangement uses TRBV9 and TRBJ2-7; D uncertain. Between the trimmed V and J ends, which lost 2 bases and 0 bases, there was a span of 18 bases. CDR1 is SGDLS, CDR2 YYNGEE, per germline. The CDR3 sequence is 17 residues long. The DNA of the CDR3 is TGTGCCAGCAGCGTCAGCCCGTCAGGACGAAGCTCCTACGAGCAGTACTTC. Amino acid sequence: CASSVSPSGRSSYEQYF.

The chain joins TRBV6-6 to TRBJ1-5; 7 nucleotides match TRBD1. The germline V gene encodes CDR1 MNHNY and CDR2 SVGAGI (reference sequence). The CDR3 contains 13 residues. V gave up 8 bases and J gave up 4 bases; unmatched junction bases: 5. The CDR3 DNA reads as TGTGCCAGCCTGGACAGGATGAATCAGCCCCAGCATTTT. This sequence encodes CASLDRMNQPQHF.

The chain is built from TRBV7-6 and TRBJ2-5; 8 positions match TRBD2. V lost 4 bases and J lost 5; bases outside the gene matches: 3. Per the germline V gene, CDR1 is SGHVS and CDR2 is FNYEAQ. CDR3 length: 13 residues. The CDR3 nucleotides are TGTGCCAGCAGCTGGACTAGCATGGAGACCCAGTACTTC. Translated, it gives CASSWTSMETQYF.

This clonotype was seen a handful of times. The CDR3 end shows no conserved phenylalanine or tryptophan, and so a read error is likely. The limits of the CDR3 on the DNA are not certain, so only TCRdb's listed CDR3 is given. V gene TRBV6-2 or TRBV6-3 combines with J gene TRBJ2-5. The CDR3 numbers 9 amino acids, ends counted. Germline loops: CDR1 MNHEY, CDR2 SVGEGT. CDR3 amino acids: CASSDYEDP.

This clonotype was detected only a few times. The J gene is TRBJ2-7, the V gene TRBV7-6; 7 nucleotides agree with TRBD1. The V segment lost 2 bases and the J segment 0 bases; nucleotides outside the gene matches: 4. The CDR3 sequence is 15 residues long. From germline, CDR1 is SGHVS and CDR2 FNYEAQ. The CDR3, as DNA: TGTGCCAGCAGCTTATACAGGGGCGACTCCTACGAGCAGTACTTC. Protein: CASSLYRGDSYEQYF.

A few counts support this clonotype. The chain joins TRBV7-2 to TRBJ2-5; 9 bases are a match to TRBD2. V lost 6 bases and J lost 5; bases outside the gene matches: 10. The germline CDR1 and CDR2 sequences are SGHTA and FQGNSA. This CDR3 contains 15 residues. The CDR3 sequence: CASSYISGSGETQYF. CDR3 bases: TGTGCCAGCAGTTATATTAGCGGGAGTGGGGAGACCCAGTACTTC.